One and the same sample provided the 19 T cell receptor beta chains below, sequenced in a study of T cell changes during pregnancy in multiple sclerosis. The repertoire was sequenced with immunoSEQ multiplex PCR; TCRdb's copy has only in-frame clones and lacks some. The sample consists of about 77,000 clones, 89% of them appearing once. Sequencing used peripheral blood, obtained before pregnancy. The receptors were sampled from a female donor with multiple sclerosis, enrolled in a pregnancy study.

This chain connects TRBV13 to TRBJ1-1, with D unclear. The germline V and J ends were trimmed by 4 bases and 8 bases, with 23 bases remaining between them. Germline V lookup: CDR1 PRHDT, CDR2 FYEKMQ (reference sequence). The CDR3 spans 16 residues. CDR3 protein: CASSSLLGRLRGEAFF. The CDR3 DNA reads TGTGCCAGCAGCTCCCTTTTGGGCAGGCTAAGAGGGGAAGCTTTCTTT.

In nucleotides, the CDR3 is TGTGCCAGCAGTGACCAACAGGGGGTTTCACCCCTCCACTTT. Its translation is CASSDQQGVSPLHF. This chain links TRBV6-1 with TRBJ1-6, with 8 bases identical to TRBD1. This CDR3 is 14 amino acids long. Germline V gene sequence: CDR1 MNHNS, CDR2 SASEGT. With 3 bases clipped from V and 9 bases from J, the junction kept 4 bases outside the gene matches.

This chain connects TRBV7-9 to TRBJ1-1, with 12 bases identical to TRBD1. V lost 5 bases and J lost 11; bases outside the gene matches: 6. This CDR3 has 13 amino acids. Germline V CDR1 and CDR2: SEHNR, FQNEAQ (reference sequence). The CDR3 loop is CASSAGTGGLAFF. The CDR3 DNA is TGTGCCAGCAGCGCGGGGACAGGGGGCCTGGCTTTCTTT.

V is TRBV27 and J is TRBJ1-5; TRBD1 matches at 7 bases. Trimming at V came to 1 base and at J to 2 bases, leaving 2 bases not matched to a gene. The CDR3 sequence is 15 residues long. Germline V gives CDR1 MNHEY, CDR2 SMNVEV (reference sequence). The CDR3, as DNA: TGTGCCAGCAGTTTATACAGGGGTGGCAATCAGCCCCAGCATTTT. It encodes CASSLYRGGNQPQHF.

The chain links TRBV5-5 to TRBJ1-2, with 7 bases aligning to TRBD1. The V and J ends lost 0 bases and 1 base, in that order; junction bases with no gene match: 9. CDR3 length equals 17 residues. Germline loops: CDR1 SGHKS, CDR2 YYEKEE (reference sequence). This CDR3 is CASSLAGDRDLNYGYTF. The CDR3 region has the DNA TGTGCCAGCAGCTTGGCCGGAGACAGGGACCTTAACTATGGCTACACCTTC.

This chain connects TRBV7-2 to TRBJ1-6; D is perhaps TRBD1 (5 bases). Trimming pared 5 bases from V and 10 bases from J, leaving 15 bases between. CDR1 and CDR2 from the germline V gene are SGHTA and FQGNSA. This CDR3 is built from 14 residues. CDR3 region: CASSTRGGGSPLHF. CDR3 coding DNA: TGTGCCAGCAGCACTCGGGGGGGAGGGTCACCCCTCCACTTT. Supplemented by reference TRBV7-2 and TRBJ1-6, the full variable domain reads GAGVSQSPSNKVTEKGKDVELRCDPISGHTALYWYRQSLGQGLEFLIYFQGNSAPDKSGLPSDRFSAERTGGSVSTLTIQRTQQEDSAVYLCASSTRGGGSPLHFGNGTRLTVT.

V and J are TRBV6-1 and TRBJ1-5; perhaps TRBD1 as D (6 bases). CDR1 is MNHNS and CDR2 is SASEGT in the germline V gene. Trimming shortened V by 3 bases and J by 6 bases, and 12 bases separated the two germline ends. This CDR3 region has 14 residues. DNA for the CDR3: TGTGCCAGCAGTGACTCGGGGGGCGGTCAGCCCCAGCATTTT. Protein product: CASSDSGGGQPQHF.

This chain uses TRBV5-1 with TRBJ2-7; 12 positions agree with TRBD1. V gave up 1 base and J gave up 4 bases; unmatched junction bases: 6. Per germline, CDR1 SGHRS and CDR2 YFSETQ. This CDR3 has 16 residues. CDR3 coding DNA: TGCGCCAGCAGCTTGCTACCGGGACAGGGGGCTTACGAGCAGTACTTC. Protein product: CASSLLPGQGAYEQYF.

The gene calls are TRBV4-1 and TRBJ1-2, with D perhaps TRBD1 (5 bases). V lost 4 bases to trimming and J lost 4 bases, with 19 bases between them. CDR3 length: 16 residues. In germline, CDR1 is MGHRA, CDR2 YSYEKL. As DNA, the CDR3 is TGCGCCAGCAGCCCCCCGTCGGGGGTGGGAGGCTATGGCTACACCTTC. Its protein is CASSPPSGVGGYGYTF.

The chain joins TRBV5-1 to TRBJ2-5, with TRBD2 matching 10 bases. With V trimmed by 0 bases and J by 5 bases, 1 base remained unmatched. Germline V CDR1 and CDR2: SGHRS, YFSETQ. The CDR3 runs to 14 residues. The CDR3 nucleotides read TGCGCCAGCAGCTTGGAGCGGGGGGGGGAGACCCAGTACTTC. Its protein is CASSLERGGETQYF.

V is TRBV9 and J is TRBJ1-1; 11 positions match TRBD1. Germline V gene data show CDR1 as SGDLS and CDR2 as YYNGEE. V was clipped by 4 bases and J by 4 bases; unmatched bases: 6. The CDR3 is made up of 15 amino acids. CDR3 region: CASSPVDRGLTEAFF. CDR3 bases: TGTGCCAGCAGCCCCGTGGACAGGGGGCTCACTGAAGCTTTCTTT.

Turning to this clone: The junction and the germline gene differ at one end; a read error may be behind it. This chain joins TRBV10-3 and TRBJ2-3; 9 nucleotides line up with TRBD2. This CDR3 spans 12 amino acids. CDR1 is ENHRY and CDR2 is SYGVKD in the germline V gene. CDR3 DNA: TGTGCCGGCGGGACTAGCAGAGATACGCAGTATTTT. Its translation: CAGGTSRDTQYF.

The CDR3 region has the DNA TGTGCCTGGAGCTATACGACAGGTCCGGGTGAAGCTTTCTTT. Translation: CAWSYTTGPGEAFF. The rearrangement uses TRBV30 and TRBJ1-1; TRBD1 might be the D (6 bases). Germline V gene lookup returns CDR1 GTSNPN and CDR2 SVGIG (reference sequence). V dropped 3 bases and J dropped 7 bases, with 18 bases sitting between them. This CDR3 has 14 amino acids. The whole variable domain, remainder taken from reference TRBV30 and TRBJ1-1, is SQTIHQWPATLVQPVGSPLSLECTVEGTSNPNLYWYRQAAGRGLQLLFYSVGIGQISSEVPQNLSASRPQDRQFILSSKKLLLSDSGFYLCAWSYTTGPGEAFFGQGTRLTVV.

This chain joins TRBV7-8 and TRBJ1-5; D unresolved. Trimming took 1 base from V and 6 from J, leaving 13 bases between them. The CDR3 is 15 amino acids. In germline, CDR1 is SGHVS, CDR2 FQNEAQ. CDR3: CASSLGIGVGQPQHF. The CDR3 DNA reads as TGTGCCAGCAGCTTAGGAATCGGGGTGGGTCAGCCCCAGCATTTT.

The chain couples TRBV7-2 to TRBJ1-2; maybe TRBD1 (6 bases). Germline V CDR1 and CDR2: SGHTA, FQGNSA. The CDR3 length is 16 residues. V lost 5 bases, J lost 2 bases, and 18 bases lay in between. CDR3 loop: CASSPAPGGVNYGYTF. For the CDR3, the DNA is TGTGCCAGCAGCCCCGCCCCGGGGGGCGTGAACTATGGCTACACCTTC.

This clone was found once. The chain is built from TRBV6-6 and TRBJ1-2; maybe TRBD1 (6 bases). In germline, CDR1 is MNHNY, CDR2 SVGAGI (reference sequence). This CDR3 region has 14 residues. CDR3 in DNA: TGTGTAACTCGGGGGGCTATAACCCTCTATGGCTACACCTTC. Encoded protein: CVTRGAITLYGYTF.

V is TRBV9 and J is TRBJ2-1, with 7 bases identical to TRBD1. In germline, CDR1 is SGDLS, CDR2 YYNGEE. This CDR3 region has 16 residues. The V and J ends lost 0 bases and 3 bases, in that order; junction bases with no gene match: 6. CDR3 bases: TGTGCCAGCAGCGTAGAAGAGGGGGCCAGCTACAATGAGCAGTTCTTC. Translation gives CASSVEEGASYNEQFF.

V and J are TRBV28 and TRBJ1-2; possibly TRBD1 for D (6 bases). The CDR3 loop spans 15 amino acids. The germline V and J ends were trimmed by 4 bases and 4 bases, with 16 bases remaining between them. CDR1 MDHEN and CDR2 SYDVKM come from the germline V gene. CDR3 DNA sequence: TGTGCCAGCAGTTCCCCCTGGACAGATATCTATGGCTACACCTTC. This translates into CASSSPWTDIYGYTF.

This chain links TRBV28 with TRBJ1-2, with 10 nucleotides matching TRBD1. Germline trimming cut 5 bases from V and 4 bases from J; bases unmatched to any gene: 10. CDR1 and CDR2 from the germline V gene are MDHEN and SYDVKM. The length of the CDR3 is 16 residues. The CDR3 here is CASSEMTGTGVYGYTF. CDR3 bases: TGTGCCAGCAGTGAAATGACCGGGACAGGGGTCTATGGCTACACCTTC.